One TCR beta chain is described in this entry. Its matching antigen is unknown. Its ends do not fully match the called genes, so a read error is possible. Healthy bone marrow donors made up the donors. 13 Jbeta primers and 60 Vbeta primers were used for the PCR. Data came from immunoSEQ multiplex PCR; TCRdb stores just in-frame clones and leaves some out. This sample has 130,000 or so clones, with roughly two thirds found just once. The data are from a study of cytomegalovirus exposure and HLA in healthy donors. Study at large: Assignment to the Caucasian-associated ancestry cluster applied to 81% of the approximately 370 genotyped donors. Study conclusions and caveats: Cytomegalovirus-associated TCR beta chains were listed, numbering 164.

The CDR3 runs 13 residues. Germline CDR1 reads MDHEN; CDR2 reads SYDVKM. The rearrangement uses TRBV28 and TRBJ1-1; the D gene is possibly TRBD1 (6 bases). This TCR derives from a male donor in good health and CMV-seronegative. What was sequenced was PBMCs. The CDR3: CASSLPTGTGAFF. The CDR3 DNA reads TGTGCCAGCAGTTTACCGACAGGAACTGGAGCTTTCTTT.